This T cell receptor beta chain was identified during a study of CD8+ T cells in alopecia areata. About the study: Administration of oral tofacitinib to treated patients was at 5 to 10 mg twice daily. For 6 to 18 months, tofacitinib was taken, and 6 months off drug followed.

Reverse transcription of extracted RNA yielded cDNA, which provided the sequencing template. TCRdb's copy holds only in-frame clones and misses some; the assay was immunoSEQ multiplex PCR. The table shows some 170,000 clones, with approximately 62% occurring only once. Trimming took off 4 bases at V and 7 bases at J, with 11 bases between the two ends. Germline V CDR1 and CDR2: SQVTM, ANQGSEA. The CDR3 consists of 13 residues. Of note for this clone: Its antigen is unidentified. The sample contains more than one DNA sequence encoding this CDR3.

Study conclusions and caveats: More clonal than normal scalp was lesional scalp, particularly alopecia totalis/universalis. Mice showed TCR sharing more clearly than patients did, possibly owing to HLA.

The receptor was isolated from a human donor with alopecia areata. The rearrangement uses TRBV29-1 and TRBJ1-6, with a tentative D call TRBD1 (6 bases). The specimen was CD4+ T cells sorted from blood, collected at week 0. CDR3 in amino acids: CSVASGANSPLHF. CDR3 coding DNA: TGCAGCGTTGCATCGGGGGCGAATTCACCCCTCCACTTT. Complete variable domain (other parts from reference TRBV29-1 and TRBJ1-6): SAVISQKPSRDICQRGTSLTIQCQVDSQVTMMFWYRQQPGQSLTLIATANQGSEATYESGFVIDKFPISRPNLTFSTLTVSNMSPEDSSIYLCSVASGANSPLHFGNGTRLTVT.